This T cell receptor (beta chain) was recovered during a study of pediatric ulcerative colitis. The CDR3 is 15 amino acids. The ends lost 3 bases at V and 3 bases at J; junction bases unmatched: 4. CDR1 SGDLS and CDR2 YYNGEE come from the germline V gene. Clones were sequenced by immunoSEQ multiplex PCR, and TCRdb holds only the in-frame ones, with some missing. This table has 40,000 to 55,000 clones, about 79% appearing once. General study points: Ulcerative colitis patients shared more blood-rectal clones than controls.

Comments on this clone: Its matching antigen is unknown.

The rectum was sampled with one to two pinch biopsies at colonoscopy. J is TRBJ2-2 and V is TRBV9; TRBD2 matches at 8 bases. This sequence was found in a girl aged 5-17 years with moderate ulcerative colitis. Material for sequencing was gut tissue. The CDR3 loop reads CASSADGGDTGELFF. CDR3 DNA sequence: TGTGCCAGCAGCGCCGACGGGGGGGACACCGGGGAGCTGTTTTTT.